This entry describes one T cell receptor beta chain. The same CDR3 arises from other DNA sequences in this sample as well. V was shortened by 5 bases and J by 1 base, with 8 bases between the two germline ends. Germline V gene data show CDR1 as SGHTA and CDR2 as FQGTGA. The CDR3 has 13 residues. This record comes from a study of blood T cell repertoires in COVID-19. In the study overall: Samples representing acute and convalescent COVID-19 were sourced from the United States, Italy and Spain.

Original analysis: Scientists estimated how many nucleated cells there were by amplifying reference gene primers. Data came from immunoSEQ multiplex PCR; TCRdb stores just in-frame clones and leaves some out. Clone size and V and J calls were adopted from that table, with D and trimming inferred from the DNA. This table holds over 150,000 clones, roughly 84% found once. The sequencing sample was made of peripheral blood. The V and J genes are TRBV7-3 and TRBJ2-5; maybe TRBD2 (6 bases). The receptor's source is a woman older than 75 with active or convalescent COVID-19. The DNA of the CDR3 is TGTGCCAGCAGCCGGGGGACCCAAGAGACCCAGTACTTC. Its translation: CASSRGTQETQYF.